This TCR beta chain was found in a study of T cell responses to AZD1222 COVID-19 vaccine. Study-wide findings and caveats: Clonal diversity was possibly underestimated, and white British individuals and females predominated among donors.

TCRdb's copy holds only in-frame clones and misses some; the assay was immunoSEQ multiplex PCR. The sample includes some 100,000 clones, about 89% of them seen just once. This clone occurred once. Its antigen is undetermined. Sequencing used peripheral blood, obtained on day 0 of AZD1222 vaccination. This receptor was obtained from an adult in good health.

Written as DNA, the CDR3 is TGCAGTGCTAGGGGGGATTCACCCCTCCACTTT. Protein: CSARGDSPLHF. The chain links TRBV20-1 to TRBJ1-6, with D maybe TRBD1 (5 bases). CDR3 size: 11 residues. From germline, CDR1 is DFQATT and CDR2 SNEGSKA (reference sequence). Trimming removed 3 bases from V and 8 bases from J, with 5 bases in between.